This TCR beta chain originates from a study of blood T cell repertoires in COVID-19. Repertoires were generated with immunoSEQ multiplex PCR, while TCRdb's copy carries only in-frame clones and drops some. The sample shows about 260,000 clones, 75% to 90% of them seen only once. Per germline, CDR1 LGHNA and CDR2 YNFKEQ. CDR3 length: 14 residues. V gave up 0 bases and J gave up 10 bases, with 13 bases separating them. Participants came from some 23 US areas, aged about 18 to 89 years. In assigning cohorts, the study relied on participant-reported clinical history. The chain has TRBV4-2 and TRBJ2-1; the D gene is possibly TRBD2 (5 bases). Sample: PBMCs or T cells enriched from blood (not recorded which). The receptor comes from a young woman with acute COVID-19. CDR3 sequence (DNA): TGTGCCAGCAGCCAAGATTTTGACCGAGGGGAGCAGTTCTTC. It encodes CASSQDFDRGEQFF.